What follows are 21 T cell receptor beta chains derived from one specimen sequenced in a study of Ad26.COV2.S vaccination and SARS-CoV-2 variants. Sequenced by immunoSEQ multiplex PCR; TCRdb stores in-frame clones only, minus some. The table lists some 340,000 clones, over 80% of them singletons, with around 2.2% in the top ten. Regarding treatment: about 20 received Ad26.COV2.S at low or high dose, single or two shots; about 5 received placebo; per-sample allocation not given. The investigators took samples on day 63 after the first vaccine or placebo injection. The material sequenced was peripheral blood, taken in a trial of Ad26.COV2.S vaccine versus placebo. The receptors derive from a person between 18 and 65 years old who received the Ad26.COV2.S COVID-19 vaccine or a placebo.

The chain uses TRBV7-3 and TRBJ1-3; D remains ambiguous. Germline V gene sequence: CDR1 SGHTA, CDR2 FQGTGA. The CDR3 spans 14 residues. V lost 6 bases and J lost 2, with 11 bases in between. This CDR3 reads CASSYTATGNTIYF. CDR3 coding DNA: TGTGCCAGCAGTTACACAGCGACTGGAAACACCATATATTTT.

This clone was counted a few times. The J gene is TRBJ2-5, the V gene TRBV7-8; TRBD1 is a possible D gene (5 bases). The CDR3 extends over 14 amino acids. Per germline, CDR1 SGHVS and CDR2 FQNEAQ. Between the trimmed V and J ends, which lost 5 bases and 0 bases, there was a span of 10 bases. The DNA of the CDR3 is TGTGCCAGCAGCCCTAGGGGATACCAAGAGACCCAGTACTTC. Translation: CASSPRGYQETQYF.

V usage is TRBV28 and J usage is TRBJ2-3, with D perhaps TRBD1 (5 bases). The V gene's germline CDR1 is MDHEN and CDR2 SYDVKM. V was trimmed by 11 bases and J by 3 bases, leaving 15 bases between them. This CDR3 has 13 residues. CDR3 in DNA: TGTGCCGGAAAGAAAGGGGTTACAGATACGCAGTATTTT. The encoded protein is CAGKKGVTDTQYF.

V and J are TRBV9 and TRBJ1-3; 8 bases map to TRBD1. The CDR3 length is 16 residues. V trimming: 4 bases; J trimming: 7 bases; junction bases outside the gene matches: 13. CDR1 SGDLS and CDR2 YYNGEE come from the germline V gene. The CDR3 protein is CASSTSRASGGNTIYF. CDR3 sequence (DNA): TGTGCCAGCAGCACGAGTAGGGCCTCAGGGGGCAACACCATATATTTT.

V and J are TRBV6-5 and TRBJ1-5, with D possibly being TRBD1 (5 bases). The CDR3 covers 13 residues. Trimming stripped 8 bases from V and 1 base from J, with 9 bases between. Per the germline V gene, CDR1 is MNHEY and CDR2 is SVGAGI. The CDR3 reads CASRRDSNQPQHF. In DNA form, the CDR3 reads TGTGCCAGCCGACGGGACAGCAATCAGCCCCAGCATTTT.

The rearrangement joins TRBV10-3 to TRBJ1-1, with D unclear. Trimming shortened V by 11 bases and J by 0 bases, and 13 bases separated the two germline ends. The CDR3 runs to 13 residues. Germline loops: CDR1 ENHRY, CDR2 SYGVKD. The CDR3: CAAFSWMNTEAFF. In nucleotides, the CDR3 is TGTGCCGCCTTCTCATGGATGAACACTGAAGCTTTCTTT.

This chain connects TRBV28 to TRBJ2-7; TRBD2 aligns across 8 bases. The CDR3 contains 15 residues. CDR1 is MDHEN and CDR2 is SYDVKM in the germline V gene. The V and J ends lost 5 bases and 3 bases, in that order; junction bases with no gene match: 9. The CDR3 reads CASSTQRGRRYEQYF. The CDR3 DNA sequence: TGTGCCAGCAGTACTCAGCGGGGGAGGCGCTACGAGCAGTACTTC.

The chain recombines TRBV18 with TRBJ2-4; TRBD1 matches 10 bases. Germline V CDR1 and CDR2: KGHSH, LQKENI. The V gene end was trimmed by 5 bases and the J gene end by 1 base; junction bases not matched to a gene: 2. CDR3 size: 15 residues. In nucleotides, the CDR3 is TGTGCCAGCTCAGGACAGGGGGTGGCCAAAAACATTCAGTACTTC. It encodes CASSGQGVAKNIQYF.

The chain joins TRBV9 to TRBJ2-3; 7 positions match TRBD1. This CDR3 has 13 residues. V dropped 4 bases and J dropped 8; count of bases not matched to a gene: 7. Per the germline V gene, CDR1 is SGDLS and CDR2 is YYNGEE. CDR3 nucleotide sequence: TGTGCCAGCAGCCTCCGACAGGGTGCTACGCAGTATTTT. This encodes CASSLRQGATQYF.

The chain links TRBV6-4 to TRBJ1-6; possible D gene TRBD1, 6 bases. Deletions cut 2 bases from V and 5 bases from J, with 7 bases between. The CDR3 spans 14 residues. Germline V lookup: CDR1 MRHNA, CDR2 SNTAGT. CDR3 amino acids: CASSDRGNNSPLHF. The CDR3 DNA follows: TGTGCCAGCAGTGACAGGGGGAATAATTCACCCCTCCACTTT.

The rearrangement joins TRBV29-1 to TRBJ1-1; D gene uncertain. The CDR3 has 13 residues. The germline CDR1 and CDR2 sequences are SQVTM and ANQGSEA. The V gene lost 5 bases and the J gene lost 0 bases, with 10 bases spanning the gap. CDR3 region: CSVSGRMNTEAFF. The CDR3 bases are TGCAGCGTTTCTGGCAGAATGAACACTGAAGCTTTCTTT.

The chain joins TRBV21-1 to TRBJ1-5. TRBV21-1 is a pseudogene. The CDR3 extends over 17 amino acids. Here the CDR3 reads CASSKRPPGGSNQPQHF. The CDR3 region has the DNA TGTGCCAGCAGCAAAAGGCCCCCCGGCGGAAGCAATCAGCCCCAGCATTTT.

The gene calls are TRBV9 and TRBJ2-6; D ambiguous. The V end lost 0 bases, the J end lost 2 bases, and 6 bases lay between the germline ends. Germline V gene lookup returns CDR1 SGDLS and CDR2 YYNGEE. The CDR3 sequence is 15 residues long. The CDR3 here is CASSVGSTGANVLTF. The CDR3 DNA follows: TGTGCCAGCAGCGTAGGCTCTACTGGGGCCAACGTCCTGACTTTC.

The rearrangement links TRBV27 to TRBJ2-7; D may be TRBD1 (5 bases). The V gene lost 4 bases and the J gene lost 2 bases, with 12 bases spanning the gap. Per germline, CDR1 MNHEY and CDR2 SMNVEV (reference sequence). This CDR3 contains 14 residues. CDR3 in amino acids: CASSYGTGAYEQYF. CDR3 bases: TGTGCCAGCAGTTATGGAACAGGTGCCTACGAGCAGTACTTC.

The CDR3 nucleotides read TGTGCCAGCAGCCGGACAGGGGGCTTTGGAAACACCATATATTTT. Translating gives CASSRTGGFGNTIYF. The rearrangement links TRBV6-5 to TRBJ1-3, with 11 bases identical to TRBD1. Germline lookup yields CDR1 MNHEY and CDR2 SVGAGI. Trimming removed 6 bases from V and 3 bases from J; junction bases left unmatched: 4. The CDR3 loop spans 15 amino acids.

CDR3 amino acids: CASSSREINQPFDEQYF. CDR3 in DNA: TGTGCCAGCAGCTCTAGGGAGATAAACCAGCCTTTTGACGAGCAGTACTTC. V gene TRBV7-6 combines with J gene TRBJ2-7, with D possibly being TRBD2 (5 bases). CDR1 and CDR2 (germline): SGHVS, FNYEAQ. This CDR3 is 17 amino acids long. Trimming took off 4 bases at V and 5 bases at J, with 24 bases between the two ends.

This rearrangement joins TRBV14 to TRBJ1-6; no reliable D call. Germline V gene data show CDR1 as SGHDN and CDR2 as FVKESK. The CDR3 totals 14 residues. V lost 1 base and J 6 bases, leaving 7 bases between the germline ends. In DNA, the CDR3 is TGTGCCAGCAGCCAAGCTACACTTAATTCACCCCTCCACTTT. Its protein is CASSQATLNSPLHF.

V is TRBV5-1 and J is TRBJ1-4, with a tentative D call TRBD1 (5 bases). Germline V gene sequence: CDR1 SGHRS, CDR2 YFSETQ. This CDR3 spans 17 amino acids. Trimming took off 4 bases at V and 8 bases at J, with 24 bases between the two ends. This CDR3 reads CASSPGTEGPFWEKLFF. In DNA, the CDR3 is TGCGCCAGCAGCCCCGGGACCGAAGGTCCTTTTTGGGAAAAACTGTTTTTT.

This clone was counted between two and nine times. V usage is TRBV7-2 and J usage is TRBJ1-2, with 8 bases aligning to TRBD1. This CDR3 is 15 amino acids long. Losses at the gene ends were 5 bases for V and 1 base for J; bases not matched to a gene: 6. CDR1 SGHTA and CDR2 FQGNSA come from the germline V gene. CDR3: CASSRDRGGNYGYTF. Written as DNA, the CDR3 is TGTGCCAGCAGCCGTGACAGGGGAGGTAACTATGGCTACACCTTC.

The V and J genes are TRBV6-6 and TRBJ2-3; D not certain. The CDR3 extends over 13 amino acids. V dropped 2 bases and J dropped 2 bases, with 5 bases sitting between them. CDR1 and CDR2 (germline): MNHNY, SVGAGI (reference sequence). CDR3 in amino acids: CASSYIPTDTQYF. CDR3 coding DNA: TGTGCCAGCAGTTACATTCCCACAGATACGCAGTATTTT.

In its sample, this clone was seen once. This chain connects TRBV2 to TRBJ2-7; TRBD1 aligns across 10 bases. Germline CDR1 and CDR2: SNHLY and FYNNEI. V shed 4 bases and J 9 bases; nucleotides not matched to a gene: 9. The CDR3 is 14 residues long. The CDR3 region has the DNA TGTGCCAGCAGTGGTGTATCGGGACAGGGGCGGCAGTACTTC. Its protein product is CASSGVSGQGRQYF.